One and the same sample provided the 2 T cell receptor beta chains below, sequenced in a study of T cells in Graves' hyperthyroidism and ophthalmopathy. RNA transcripts yielded amplified TCR beta CDR3 regions. TCR CDR3 underwent first-round RT-PCR with the HTBI primer set. TCRdb re-derived calls from the multiplex PCR reads in MiXCR, one entry per CDR3 protein. The data contain hundreds of thousands of distinct CDR3 sequences, 40% to 55% of them singletons. The sequenced sample consisted of peripheral blood or thyroid tissue (not recorded which). Every receptor here comes from a woman aged 18-35 years with Graves' hyperthyroidism.

This clonotype was recorded at least ten times. The rearrangement links TRBV19 to TRBJ2-7; maybe TRBD2 (5 bases). Trimming removed 5 bases from V and 6 bases from J, with 8 bases in between. This CDR3 has 11 residues. Germline V gives CDR1 LNHDA, CDR2 SQIVND (reference sequence). CDR3: CASSHAGEQYF. For the CDR3, the DNA is TGTGCCAGTAGTCACGCGGGCGAGCAGTACTTC.

The V gene is TRBV24-1, the J gene TRBJ1-2; no clear D gene. Per the germline V gene, CDR1 is KGHDR and CDR2 is SFDVKD. The CDR3 consists of 13 residues. Trimming shortened V by 3 bases and J by 5 bases, and 9 bases separated the two germline ends. CDR3 DNA sequence: TGTGCCACCAGTGATGCGGGAACTTATGGCTACACCTTC. Its translation is CATSDAGTYGYTF.